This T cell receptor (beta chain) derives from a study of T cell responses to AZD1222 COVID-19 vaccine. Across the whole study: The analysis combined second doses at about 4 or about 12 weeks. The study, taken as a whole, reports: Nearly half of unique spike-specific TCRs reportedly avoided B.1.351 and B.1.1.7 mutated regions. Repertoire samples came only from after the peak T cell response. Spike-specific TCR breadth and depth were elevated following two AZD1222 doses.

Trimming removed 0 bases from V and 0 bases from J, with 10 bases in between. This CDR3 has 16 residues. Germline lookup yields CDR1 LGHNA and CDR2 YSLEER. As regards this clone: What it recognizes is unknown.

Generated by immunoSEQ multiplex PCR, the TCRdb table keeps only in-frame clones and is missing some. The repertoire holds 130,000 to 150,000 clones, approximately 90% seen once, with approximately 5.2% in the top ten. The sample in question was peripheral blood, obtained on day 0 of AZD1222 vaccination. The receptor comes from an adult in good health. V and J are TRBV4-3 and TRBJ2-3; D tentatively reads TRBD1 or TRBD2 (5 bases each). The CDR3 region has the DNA TGCGCCAGCAGCCAAGACGCCGGGGCGAGCACAGATACGCAGTATTTT. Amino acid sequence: CASSQDAGASTDTQYF.